Presented here are 5 T cell receptor beta chains from one specimen sequenced in a study of cytotoxic CD8 clonotypes in ibrutinib-treated CLL. The assay was immunoSEQ multiplex PCR, and TCRdb's table has in-frame clones only and misses some. The sample has 160,000 or so clones; around nine tenths are singletons. The material was PBMCs, obtained at disease progression, from a patient treated with ibrutinib. The receptors shown here come from a human donor with chronic lymphocytic leukemia.

This chain connects TRBV15 to TRBJ2-1; no clear D. Trimming cost V 0 bases and J 7 bases, with 7 bases left between them. This CDR3 has 13 amino acids. Looked up from germline, CDR1 is LNHNV and CDR2 is YYDKDF (reference sequence). The CDR3 nucleotides read TGTGCCACCAGCAGAGATCTTCGAAATGAGCAGTTCTTC. It codes for CATSRDLRNEQFF.

V and J are TRBV6-5 and TRBJ1-5, with a weak D call TRBD1 (6 bases). The germline V gene encodes CDR1 MNHEY and CDR2 SVGAGI. The CDR3 runs to 16 residues. V was clipped by 0 bases and J by 3 bases, with 12 bases between them. CDR3 loop: CASSYSWTVPNQPQHF. The CDR3 nucleotides read TGTGCCAGCAGTTACTCCTGGACAGTACCCAATCAGCCCCAGCATTTT.

The chain uses TRBV28 and TRBJ2-1; D may correspond to TRBD1 or TRBD2 (5 bases each). Trimming cost V 7 bases and J 0 bases, with 10 bases left between them. Germline CDR1 MDHEN, CDR2 SYDVKM. The CDR3 covers 14 residues. CDR3 nucleotides: TGTGCCAGCACTCGGGACGACTCCTACAATGAGCAGTTCTTC. Its protein is CASTRDDSYNEQFF.

This sequence joins TRBV7-9 and TRBJ2-3; D uncertain. Deletions cut 5 bases from V and 2 bases from J, with 20 bases between. Germline values: CDR1 SEHNR, CDR2 FQNEAQ (reference sequence). The CDR3 is made up of 17 amino acids. For the CDR3, the DNA is TGTGCCAGCAGCGGCCTCAGGCCAGTTGCAATCACAGATACGCAGTATTTT. This sequence encodes CASSGLRPVAITDTQYF.

The V gene is TRBV7-8, the J gene TRBJ1-4, with a tentative D call TRBD1 (6 bases). V lost 6 bases and J 4 bases, leaving 15 bases between the germline ends. The CDR3 has 15 amino acids. Germline CDR1 is SGHVS and CDR2 is FQNEAQ. The CDR3 here is CASRPTQGNNEKLFF. CDR3 sequence (DNA): TGTGCCAGCAGACCTACCCAGGGGAATAATGAAAAACTGTTTTTT.